A selection of T cell receptor beta chains follows, all from one sample in a study of control samples from healthy donors and cancer patients. TCRdb's copy holds only in-frame clones and misses some; the assay was immunoSEQ multiplex PCR. The sample has under 200,000 clones; 95% to 96% are singletons. Sample: blood. The receptors derive from a young woman in good health. CDR3s include the opening cysteine and the closing phenylalanine or tryptophan. Fields, in order: V gene, CDR3 protein.

V gene: TRBV30
CDR3 protein: CAWVGPGHTEAFF

V gene: TRBV6-5
CDR3 protein: CASSPGLAAYYEQYF

V gene: TRBV4-1
CDR3 protein: CASSERRSYEQYF

V gene: TRBV11-2
CDR3 protein: CASSLEGSTEQYF

V gene: TRBV13
CDR3 protein: CASSLGTNTGELFF

V gene: TRBV25-1
CDR3 protein: CASSGLAGHSYEQYF

V gene: TRBV18
CDR3 protein: CASSPPKEGADTQYF

V gene: TRBV5-3
CDR3 protein: CARSHPRRVLNTEAFF

V gene: TRBV28
CDR3 protein: CASSFSRGGTDTQYF

V gene: TRBV7-4
CDR3 protein: CASSLRTGLYEQYF